The rows below give T cell receptor beta chains drawn from one sample of a study of blood T cell repertoires in COVID-19. Method: immunoSEQ multiplex PCR; TCRdb's copy keeps in-frame clones and lacks some. Found here are some 250,000 clones, roughly nine tenths of them singletons; the top ten hold roughly 1.2%. The sequenced material came from PBMCs or T cells enriched from blood (not recorded which). The receptors here all came from a human donor in a cohort exposed to, infected with or recovered from COVID-19 (not recorded which). The donor label of this sample is uncertain. The CDR3 runs from the conserved cysteine through the conserved F or W. The order of the fields is D gene, clone size, J gene, V gene, CDR3 protein, CDR3 DNA. The D gene is left open where the match is weak. Rows give clone size only sometimes, using once, few, many, or a class for an expanded clone.

D: TRBD2; size: .; J: TRBJ2-5; V: TRBV3-1/TRBV3-2; CDR3: CASSQLRLAGGHQETQYF; DNA: TGTGCCAGCAGCCAGCTGAGGCTAGCGGGGGGACACCAAGAGACCCAGTACTTC
D: TRBD1; size: .; J: TRBJ1-2; V: TRBV6-1; CDR3: CASSGGVRGRRDGYTF; DNA: TGTGCCAGCAGTGGAGGGGTGAGGGGGCGACGGGATGGCTACACCTTC
D: TRBD1; size: few; J: TRBJ2-7; V: TRBV5-1; CDR3: CASSLAGTGSYEQYF; DNA: TGCGCCAGCAGCTTGGCCGGGACAGGGAGCTACGAGCAGTACTTC
D: .; size: .; J: TRBJ1-6; V: TRBV27; CDR3: CASSLTSGTGTSPLHF; DNA: TGTGCCAGCAGTTTAACGTCTGGGACTGGGACTTCACCCCTCCACTTT
D: TRBD1; size: .; J: TRBJ2-3; V: TRBV7-6; CDR3: CASSLVGQATFTDTQYF; DNA: TGTGCCAGCAGCTTAGTCGGACAGGCGACGTTCACAGATACGCAGTATTTT
D: .; size: .; J: TRBJ2-7; V: TRBV4-1; CDR3: CASSQERLSYEQYF; DNA: TGCGCCAGCAGCCAAGAAAGACTGAGCTACGAGCAGTACTTC
D: .; size: .; J: TRBJ2-1; V: TRBV7-9; CDR3: CASSTRMRDHEQFF; DNA: TGTGCCAGCAGCACCCGGATGCGGGACCATGAGCAGTTCTTC
D: TRBD2; size: .; J: TRBJ2-3; V: TRBV25-1; CDR3: CASSGTSWDTQYF; DNA: TGTGCCAGCAGTGGGACTAGTTGGGATACGCAGTATTTT
D: .; size: .; J: TRBJ2-5; V: TRBV15; CDR3: CATSRAEGRLETQYF; DNA: TGTGCCACCAGCAGAGCGGAGGGCAGGTTAGAGACCCAGTACTTC
D: TRBD2; size: .; J: TRBJ2-7; V: TRBV5-1; CDR3: CASSPQARGASYEQYF; DNA: TGCGCCAGCAGCCCGCAGGCGCGGGGGGCCTCCTACGAGCAGTACTTC
D: .; size: .; J: TRBJ1-3; V: TRBV6-1; CDR3: CASSEALIRAPGNTIYF; DNA: TGTGCCAGCAGTGAAGCGCTTATCAGGGCCCCTGGAAACACCATATATTTT
D: TRBD2; size: .; J: TRBJ2-3; V: TRBV9; CDR3: CASSVESSGGVPHPTDTQYF; DNA: TGTGCCAGCAGCGTAGAGTCTAGCGGGGGGGTTCCCCACCCCACAGATACGCAGTATTTT
D: .; size: .; J: TRBJ1-1; V: TRBV2; CDR3: CASSVEGQNTEAFF; DNA: TGTGCCAGCAGTGTGGAAGGACAGAACACTGAAGCTTTCTTT
D: .; size: .; J: TRBJ1-3; V: TRBV27; CDR3: CASSPPIYF; DNA: TGTGCCAGCAGTCCTCCCATATATTTT
D: .; size: .; J: TRBJ2-3; V: TRBV5-1; CDR3: CASSLQGLTTDTQYF; DNA: TGCGCCAGCAGCTTACAGGGATTGACCACAGATACGCAGTATTTT
D: TRBD1; size: .; J: TRBJ1-2; V: TRBV5-1; CDR3: CASSLVGGKMSYGYTF; DNA: TGCGCCAGCAGCTTGGTAGGGGGCAAGATGTCCTATGGCTACACCTTC
D: TRBD1; size: once; J: TRBJ2-3; V: TRBV3-1/TRBV3-2; CDR3: CASSQGTGAGADTQYF; DNA: TGTGCCAGCAGCCAAGGAACAGGGGCCGGGGCAGATACGCAGTATTTT
D: TRBD1; size: .; J: TRBJ1-2; V: TRBV4-2; CDR3: CASSQSTGEGYTF; DNA: TGTGCCAGCAGCCAATCGACAGGGGAAGGCTACACCTTC
D: .; size: .; J: TRBJ2-2; V: TRBV9; CDR3: CASSTRGQPGELFF; DNA: TGTGCCAGCAGCACTCGCGGACAGCCCGGGGAGCTGTTTTTT
D: TRBD1; size: .; J: TRBJ1-2; V: TRBV7-2; CDR3: CASRGTGIQGYTF; DNA: TGTGCCAGCAGAGGGACAGGGATCCAGGGCTACACCTTC
D: .; size: .; J: TRBJ2-1; V: TRBV18; CDR3: CASSPSGIGYNEQFF; DNA: TGTGCCAGCTCACCATCAGGGATCGGTTACAATGAGCAGTTCTTC
D: .; size: once; J: TRBJ1-2; V: TRBV5-4; CDR3: CASSSNSYGYTF; DNA: TGTGCCAGCAGCTCTAACAGCTATGGCTACACCTTC
D: .; size: few; J: TRBJ1-3; V: TRBV19; CDR3: CASSTQQGRRNTIYF; DNA: TGTGCCAGTAGTACCCAACAGGGACGGAGAAACACCATATATTTT
D: TRBD1; size: .; J: TRBJ1-2; V: TRBV5-4; CDR3: CASTQKQGADGYTF; DNA: TGTGCCAGCACCCAAAAGCAGGGGGCGGATGGCTACACCTTC
D: .; size: .; J: TRBJ2-3; V: TRBV30; CDR3: CAWSVHMGTDTQYF; DNA: TGTGCCTGGAGTGTACACATGGGCACAGATACGCAGTATTTT
D: TRBD1; size: .; J: TRBJ1-5; V: TRBV10-3; CDR3: CAIRSDRENQPQHF; DNA: TGTGCCATCAGATCGGACAGGGAGAATCAGCCCCAGCATTTT
D: TRBD1; size: .; J: TRBJ2-7; V: TRBV3-1/TRBV3-2; CDR3: CASSLYRGAEQYF; DNA: TGTGCCAGCAGCCTCTACAGGGGTGCCGAGCAGTACTTC
D: .; size: .; J: TRBJ2-7; V: TRBV6-2/TRBV6-3; CDR3: CASSYTQGTSYEQYF; DNA: TGTGCCAGCAGTTACACCCAGGGCACATCCTACGAGCAGTACTTC
D: TRBD2; size: .; J: TRBJ2-5; V: TRBV6-6; CDR3: CASSYLGLAEETQYF; DNA: TGTGCCAGCAGTTACTTAGGACTAGCGGAAGAGACCCAGTACTTC
D: TRBD1; size: once; J: TRBJ1-2; V: TRBV6-5; CDR3: CASSWDRSGYTF; DNA: TGTGCCAGCAGTTGGGACAGGAGTGGCTACACCTTC
D: .; size: once; J: TRBJ1-1; V: TRBV5-1; CDR3: CASSLEEGRNTEAFF; DNA: TGCGCCAGCAGCTTGGAGGAGGGGCGAAACACTGAAGCTTTCTTT
D: .; size: .; J: TRBJ2-7; V: TRBV2; CDR3: CASMEEGLSSSYEQYF; DNA: TGTGCCAGCATGGAGGAGGGTCTCTCCAGCTCCTACGAGCAGTACTTC
D: .; size: .; J: TRBJ1-6; V: TRBV21-1; CDR3: CASSTGPRGRNSPLHF; DNA: TGTGCCAGCAGCACCGGCCCCAGGGGGCGTAATTCACCCCTCCACTTT
D: .; size: .; J: TRBJ2-7; V: TRBV5-6; CDR3: CASSLFNEQYF; DNA: TGTGCCAGCAGCTTGTTTAACGAGCAGTACTTC
D: .; size: once; J: TRBJ2-1; V: TRBV29-1; CDR3: CSVPNRGNYNEQFF; DNA: TGCAGCGTCCCCAACCGGGGGAATTACAATGAGCAGTTCTTC
D: TRBD1; size: .; J: TRBJ1-2; V: TRBV15; CDR3: CATSRNRGGGSYTF; DNA: TGTGCCACCAGCAGAAACAGGGGAGGTGGTAGCTACACCTTC
D: .; size: .; J: TRBJ2-1; V: TRBV27; CDR3: CASSPDRKNEQFF; DNA: TGTGCCAGCAGCCCGGACAGAAAGAATGAGCAGTTCTTC